Presented here are 7 T cell receptor beta chains from one specimen sequenced in a study of cytomegalovirus exposure and HLA in healthy donors (dated by TCRdb to between 2016 and 2019). Library preparation was by the immunoSEQ multiplex PCR assay. A mixture of 60 forward primers for TCR Vbeta segments and 13 reverse primers for TCR Jbeta segments was used in the multiplex PCR. In its TCRdb copy, this immuneACCESS table keeps in-frame sequences only and misses some clones. Where compared with another copy, unresolved V genes explain less than half of these, and the others have no known cause. The sample table shows 130,000 or so clones, and around 90% are seen once. Jointly, the top ten make up 0.45% to 0.55% of the sample. The sequencing input was PBMCs. All receptors derive from a woman between 40 and 50 years old in good health and CMV-seronegative.

The J gene is TRBJ1-1, the V gene TRBV10-3; 7 bases align to TRBD1. CDR1 and CDR2 from the germline V gene are ENHRY and SYGVKD. The CDR3 has 14 residues. After removal of 5 bases from V and 3 bases from J, the junction contained 6 bases not matched to a gene. The CDR3 sequence: CAISTQGVHTEAFF. The DNA for the CDR3 is TGTGCCATCAGTACCCAGGGGGTCCACACTGAAGCTTTCTTT.

This chain connects TRBV6-6 to TRBJ2-7; the D gene is possibly TRBD1 (5 bases). V lost 5 bases to trimming and J lost 3 bases, with 8 bases between them. The CDR3 covers 12 residues. CDR1 is MNHNY, CDR2 SVGAGI, per germline (reference sequence). The CDR3 region is CASSTDSYEQYF. The CDR3 DNA is TGTGCCAGCAGTACCGACAGCTACGAGCAGTACTTC.

The chain employs TRBV30 and TRBJ1-4; D unclear. Germline CDR1 and CDR2: GTSNPN and SVGIG (reference sequence). V was cut by 5 bases and J by 8 bases, with 6 bases left in between. This CDR3 contains 10 residues. The CDR3 loop reads CAWGEEKLFF. The CDR3 region has the DNA TGTGCCTGGGGAGAAGAAAAACTGTTTTTT.

This clone was detected a few times. V gene TRBV19 combines with J gene TRBJ1-1, with unresolved D. V dropped 7 bases and J dropped 1 base, with 7 bases sitting between them. From germline, CDR1 is LNHDA and CDR2 SQIVND (reference sequence). This CDR3 is 12 amino acids long. As DNA, the CDR3 is TGTGCCAGTACCGGGTCGAACACTGAAGCTTTCTTT. This gives the protein CASTGSNTEAFF. The full variable domain, its missing parts supplied by reference TRBV19 and TRBJ1-1, is DGGITQSPKYLFRKEGQNVTLSCEQNLNHDAMYWYRQDPGQGLRLIYYSQIVNDFQKGDIAEGYSVSREKKESFPLTVTSAQKNPTAFYLCASTGSNTEAFFGQGTRLTVV.

CDR3 DNA sequence: TGTGCCAGCAGCCTCCTCCGGGCGGGAGTGAGGGAGACCCAGTACTTC. Protein: CASSLLRAGVRETQYF. The chain employs TRBV7-2 and TRBJ2-5, with 7 bases identical to TRBD2. CDR1 is SGHTA, CDR2 FQGNSA, per germline. Trimming removed 5 bases from V and 5 bases from J; junction bases left unmatched: 14. This CDR3 contains 16 residues.

On this clone itself: Other DNA variants within this sample encode the same CDR3. The chain links TRBV6-5 to TRBJ2-7; a weak D match, TRBD1 (7 bases). This CDR3 contains 15 residues. CDR1 is MNHEY, CDR2 SVGAGI, per germline. V lost 0 bases to trimming and J lost 4 bases, with 13 bases between them. The CDR3 DNA reads TGTGCCAGCAGTTACTCGACTCAGGGGGGTTACGAGCAGTACTTC. It codes for CASSYSTQGGYEQYF.

The chain has TRBV5-1 and TRBJ2-3, with 11 bases lining up with TRBD2. Germline V gene lookup returns CDR1 SGHRS and CDR2 YFSETQ. Trimming at V came to 6 bases and at J to 2 bases, leaving 5 bases not matched to a gene. The CDR3 consists of 15 residues. CDR3 DNA: TGCGCCAGCAAGGAGGGACTAGCGGACACAGATACGCAGTATTTT. Residues: CASKEGLADTDTQYF.